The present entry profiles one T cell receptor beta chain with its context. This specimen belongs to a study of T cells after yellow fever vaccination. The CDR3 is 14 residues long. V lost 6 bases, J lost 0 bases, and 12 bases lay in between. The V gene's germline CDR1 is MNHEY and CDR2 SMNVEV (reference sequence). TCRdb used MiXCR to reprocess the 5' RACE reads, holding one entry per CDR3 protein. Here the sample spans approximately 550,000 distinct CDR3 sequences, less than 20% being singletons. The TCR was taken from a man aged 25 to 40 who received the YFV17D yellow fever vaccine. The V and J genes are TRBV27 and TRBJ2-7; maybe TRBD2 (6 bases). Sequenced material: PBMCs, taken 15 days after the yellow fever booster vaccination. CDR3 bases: TGTGCCAGCAGATCTACTAGCAACTCCTACGAGCAGTACTTC. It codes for CASRSTSNSYEQYF.